This T cell receptor beta chain came from a study of blood T cell repertoires in COVID-19. In germline, CDR1 is SNHLY, CDR2 FYNNEI. The CDR3 sequence is 13 residues long. V was pared by 5 bases and J by 0 bases, with 8 bases between. Sequencing used immunoSEQ multiplex PCR; TCRdb keeps in-frame clones, though not all of them. The data hold a few hundred thousand clones, with roughly 86% observed a single time. The sequenced material came from peripheral blood. The chain couples TRBV2 to TRBJ2-7; D is unresolved. The sequence derives from a woman aged 45-65 years with COVID-19, enrolled during active disease. In DNA, the CDR3 is TGTGCCAGCAGTACGGGTAACTCCTACGAGCAGTACTTC. Translated: CASSTGNSYEQYF.